The clone carrying this TCR beta chain was seen a handful of times. Its antigen is undetermined. The sample comes from a study of T cells after yellow fever vaccination. Study results and caveats: Abundant bulk-population clonotypes could contaminate the FACS-sorted repertoires.

Using its own MiXCR run on the 5' RACE reads, TCRdb lists one record per CDR3 protein. The table lists hundreds of thousands of distinct CDR3 sequences, roughly 9.4% of them singletons, with more than 15% in the top ten. V lost 0 bases to trimming and J lost 7 bases, with 5 bases between them. The CDR3 sequence is 12 residues long. Germline loops: CDR1 LGHDT, CDR2 YNNKEL (reference sequence). The sequence was obtained from a man younger than 30 who received the YFV17D yellow fever vaccine. The chain is built from TRBV3-1 and TRBJ2-3, with no clear D. The source material was PBMCs, sampled on the day of the first yellow fever vaccination. This CDR3 is CASSQDPYTQYF. The CDR3 DNA reads as TGTGCCAGCAGCCAAGATCCGTATACGCAGTATTTT.